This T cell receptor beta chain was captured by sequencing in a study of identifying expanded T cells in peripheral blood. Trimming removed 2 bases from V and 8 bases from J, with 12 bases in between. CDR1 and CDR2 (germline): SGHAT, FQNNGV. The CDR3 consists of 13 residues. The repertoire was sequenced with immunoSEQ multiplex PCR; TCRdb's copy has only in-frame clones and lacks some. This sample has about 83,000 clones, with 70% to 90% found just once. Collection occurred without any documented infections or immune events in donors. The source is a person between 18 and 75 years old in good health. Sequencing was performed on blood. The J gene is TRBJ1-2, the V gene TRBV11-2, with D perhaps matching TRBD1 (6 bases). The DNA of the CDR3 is TGTGCCAGCAGCTTAAACAGGGAAGGCGGCTACACCTTC. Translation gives CASSLNREGGYTF.